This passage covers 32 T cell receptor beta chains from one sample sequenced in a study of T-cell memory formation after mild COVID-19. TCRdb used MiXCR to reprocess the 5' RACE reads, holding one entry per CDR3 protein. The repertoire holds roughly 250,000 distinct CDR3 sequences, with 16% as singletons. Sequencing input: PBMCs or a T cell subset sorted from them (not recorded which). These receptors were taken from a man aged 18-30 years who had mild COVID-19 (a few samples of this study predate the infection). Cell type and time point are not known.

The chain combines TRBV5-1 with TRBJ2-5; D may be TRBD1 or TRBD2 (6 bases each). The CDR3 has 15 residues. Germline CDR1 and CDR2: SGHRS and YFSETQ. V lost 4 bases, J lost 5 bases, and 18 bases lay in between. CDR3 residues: CASSPNPGGGETQYF. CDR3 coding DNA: TGCGCCAGCAGCCCTAACCCCGGGGGCGGGGAGACCCAGTACTTC.

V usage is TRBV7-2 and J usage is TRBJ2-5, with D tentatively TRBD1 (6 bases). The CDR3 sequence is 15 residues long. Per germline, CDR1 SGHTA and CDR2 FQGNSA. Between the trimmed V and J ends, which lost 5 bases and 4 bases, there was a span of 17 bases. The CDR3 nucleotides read TGTGCCAGCAGCCGATTGGGGGCGTCGGGAGAGACCCAGTACTTC. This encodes CASSRLGASGETQYF.

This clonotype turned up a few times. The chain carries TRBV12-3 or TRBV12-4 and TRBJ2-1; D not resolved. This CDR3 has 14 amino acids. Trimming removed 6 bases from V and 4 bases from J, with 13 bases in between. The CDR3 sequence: CASSPRRIYNEQFF. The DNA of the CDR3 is TGTGCCAGCAGCCCCCGACGGATTTACAATGAGCAGTTCTTC.

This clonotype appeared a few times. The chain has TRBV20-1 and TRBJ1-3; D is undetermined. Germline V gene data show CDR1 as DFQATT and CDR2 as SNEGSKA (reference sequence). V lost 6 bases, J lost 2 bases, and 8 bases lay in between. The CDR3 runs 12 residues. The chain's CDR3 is CSAALPGNTIYF. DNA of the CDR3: TGCAGTGCGGCCCTCCCTGGAAACACCATATATTTT.

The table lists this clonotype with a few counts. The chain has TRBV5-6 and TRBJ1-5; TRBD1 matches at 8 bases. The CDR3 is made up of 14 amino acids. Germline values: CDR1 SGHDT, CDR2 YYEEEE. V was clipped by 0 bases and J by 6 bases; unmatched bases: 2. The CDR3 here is CASSLGQGFQPQHF. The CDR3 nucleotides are TGTGCCAGCAGCTTGGGACAGGGGTTTCAGCCCCAGCATTTT.

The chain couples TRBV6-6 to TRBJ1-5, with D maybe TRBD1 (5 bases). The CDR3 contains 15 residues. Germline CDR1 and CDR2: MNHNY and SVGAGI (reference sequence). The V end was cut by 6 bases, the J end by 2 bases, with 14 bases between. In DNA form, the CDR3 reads TGTGCCAGCAGCCCCTCCCCGGGGGGCAATCAGCCCCAGCATTTT. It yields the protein CASSPSPGGNQPQHF.

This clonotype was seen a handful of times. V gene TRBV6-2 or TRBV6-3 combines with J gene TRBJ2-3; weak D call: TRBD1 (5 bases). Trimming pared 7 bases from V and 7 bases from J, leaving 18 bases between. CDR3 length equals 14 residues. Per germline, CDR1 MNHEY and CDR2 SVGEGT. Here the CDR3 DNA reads TGTGCCAGCACGTGGACACTCTTCAGGAATACGCAGTATTTT. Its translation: CASTWTLFRNTQYF.

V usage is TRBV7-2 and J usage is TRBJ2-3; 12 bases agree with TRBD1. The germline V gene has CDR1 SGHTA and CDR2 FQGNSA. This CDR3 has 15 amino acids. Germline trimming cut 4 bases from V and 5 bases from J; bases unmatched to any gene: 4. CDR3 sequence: CASSWDRGHGDTQYF. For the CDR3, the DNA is TGTGCCAGCAGCTGGGACAGGGGGCATGGAGATACGCAGTATTTT.

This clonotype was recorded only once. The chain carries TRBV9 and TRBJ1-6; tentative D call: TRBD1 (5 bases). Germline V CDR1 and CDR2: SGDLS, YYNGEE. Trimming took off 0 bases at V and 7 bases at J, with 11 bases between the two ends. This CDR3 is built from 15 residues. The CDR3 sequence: CASSVGGDGNSPLHF. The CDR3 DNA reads TGTGCCAGCAGCGTAGGAGGGGACGGGAATTCACCCCTCCACTTT. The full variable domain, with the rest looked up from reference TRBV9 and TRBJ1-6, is DSGVTQTPKHLITATGQRVTLRCSPRSGDLSVYWYQQSLDQGLQFLIQYYNGEERAKGNILERFSAQQFPDLHSELNLSSLELGDSALYFCASSVGGDGNSPLHFGNGTRLTVT.

The CDR3 protein is CASSLGVRTSANEQFF. In DNA, the CDR3 is TGTGCCAGCAGCTTAGGGGTCAGGACTAGCGCCAATGAGCAGTTCTTC. The chain uses TRBV11-2 and TRBJ2-1; 9 bases are a match to TRBD2. The CDR3 runs 16 residues. Trimming removed 1 base from V and 6 bases from J; junction bases left unmatched: 7. CDR1 SGHAT and CDR2 FQNNGV come from the germline V gene.

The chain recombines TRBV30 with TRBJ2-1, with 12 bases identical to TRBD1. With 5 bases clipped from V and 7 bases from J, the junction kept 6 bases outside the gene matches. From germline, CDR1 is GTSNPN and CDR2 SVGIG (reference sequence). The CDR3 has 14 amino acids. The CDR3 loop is CAWVPGQGANEQFF. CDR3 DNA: TGTGCCTGGGTTCCGGGACAGGGGGCGAATGAGCAGTTCTTC.

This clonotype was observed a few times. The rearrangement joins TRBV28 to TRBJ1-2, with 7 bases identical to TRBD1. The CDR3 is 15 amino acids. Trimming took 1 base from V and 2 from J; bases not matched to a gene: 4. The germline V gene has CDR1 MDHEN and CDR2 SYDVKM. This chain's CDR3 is CASSLFSGGNYGYTF. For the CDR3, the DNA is TGTGCCAGCAGTTTATTCTCAGGGGGGAACTATGGCTACACCTTC.

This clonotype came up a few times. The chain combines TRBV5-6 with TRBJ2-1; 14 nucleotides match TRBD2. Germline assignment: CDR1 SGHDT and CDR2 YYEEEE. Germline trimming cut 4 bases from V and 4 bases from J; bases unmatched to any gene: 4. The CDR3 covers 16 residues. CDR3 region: CASSVGTSGGYNEQFF. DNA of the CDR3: TGTGCCAGCAGCGTCGGGACTAGCGGGGGATACAATGAGCAGTTCTTC.

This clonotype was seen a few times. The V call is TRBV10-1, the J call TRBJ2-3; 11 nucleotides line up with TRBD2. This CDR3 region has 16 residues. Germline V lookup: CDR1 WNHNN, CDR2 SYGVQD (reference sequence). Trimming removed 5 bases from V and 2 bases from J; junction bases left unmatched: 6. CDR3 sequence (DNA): TGCGCCAGCAGTTCCGGGACTAGCGGCTACACAGATACGCAGTATTTT. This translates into CASSSGTSGYTDTQYF.

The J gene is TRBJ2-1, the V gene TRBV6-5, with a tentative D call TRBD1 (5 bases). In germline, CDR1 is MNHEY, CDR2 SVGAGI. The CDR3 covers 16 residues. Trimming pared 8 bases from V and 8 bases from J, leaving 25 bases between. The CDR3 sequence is CASQRGRVRGGDEQFF. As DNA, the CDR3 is TGTGCCAGCCAAAGAGGCAGGGTCCGAGGTGGGGATGAGCAGTTCTTC.

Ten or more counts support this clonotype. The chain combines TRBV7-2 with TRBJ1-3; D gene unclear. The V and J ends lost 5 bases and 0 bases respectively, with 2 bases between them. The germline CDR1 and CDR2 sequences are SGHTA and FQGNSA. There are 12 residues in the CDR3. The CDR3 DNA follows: TGTGCCAGCAGCCCCTCTGGAAACACCATATATTTT. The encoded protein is CASSPSGNTIYF.

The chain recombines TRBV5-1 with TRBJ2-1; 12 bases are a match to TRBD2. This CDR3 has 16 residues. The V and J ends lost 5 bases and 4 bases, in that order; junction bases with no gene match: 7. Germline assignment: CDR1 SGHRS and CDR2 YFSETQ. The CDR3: CASRALAGGRYNEQFF. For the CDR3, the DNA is TGCGCCAGCAGAGCGCTAGCGGGGGGGCGATACAATGAGCAGTTCTTC.

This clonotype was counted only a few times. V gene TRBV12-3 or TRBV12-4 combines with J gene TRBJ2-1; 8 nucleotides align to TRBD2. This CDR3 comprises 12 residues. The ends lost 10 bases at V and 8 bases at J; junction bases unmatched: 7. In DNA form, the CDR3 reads TGTGCCACCGGGGGGGCCGGCGATGAGCAGTTCTTC. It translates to CATGGAGDEQFF.

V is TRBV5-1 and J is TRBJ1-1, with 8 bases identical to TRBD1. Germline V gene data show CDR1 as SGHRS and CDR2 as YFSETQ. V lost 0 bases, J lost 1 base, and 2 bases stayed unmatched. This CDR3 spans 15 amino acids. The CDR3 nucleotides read TGCGCCAGCAGCTTGGCAGGGGGCGCGAACACTGAAGCTTTCTTT. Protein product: CASSLAGGANTEAFF. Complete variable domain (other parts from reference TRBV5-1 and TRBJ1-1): KAGVTQTPRYLIKTRGQQVTLSCSPISGHRSVSWYQQTPGQGLQFLFEYFSETQRNKGNFPGRFSGRQFSNSRSEMNVSTLELGDSALYLCASSLAGGANTEAFFGQGTRLTVV.

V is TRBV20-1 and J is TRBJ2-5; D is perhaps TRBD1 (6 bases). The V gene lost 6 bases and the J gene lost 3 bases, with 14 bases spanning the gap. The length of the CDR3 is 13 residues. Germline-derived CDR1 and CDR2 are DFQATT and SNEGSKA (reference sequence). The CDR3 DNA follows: TGCAGTGCGCCTGGACAGCCCGAAGAGACCCAGTACTTC. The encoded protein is CSAPGQPEETQYF.

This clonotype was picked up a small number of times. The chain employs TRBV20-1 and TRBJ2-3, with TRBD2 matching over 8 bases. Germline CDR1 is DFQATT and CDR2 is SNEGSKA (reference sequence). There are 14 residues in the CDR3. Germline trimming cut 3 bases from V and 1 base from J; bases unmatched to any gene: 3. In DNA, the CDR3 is TGCAGTGCTAGGCGGGGGGCGGGCACAGATACGCAGTATTTT. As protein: CSARRGAGTDTQYF.

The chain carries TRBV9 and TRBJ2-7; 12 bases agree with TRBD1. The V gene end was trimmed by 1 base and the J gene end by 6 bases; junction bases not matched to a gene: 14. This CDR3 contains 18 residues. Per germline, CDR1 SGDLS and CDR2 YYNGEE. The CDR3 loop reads CASSVRGQPGQGALEQYF. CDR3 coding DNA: TGTGCCAGCAGCGTACGGGGGCAACCGGGACAGGGGGCTCTCGAGCAGTACTTC.

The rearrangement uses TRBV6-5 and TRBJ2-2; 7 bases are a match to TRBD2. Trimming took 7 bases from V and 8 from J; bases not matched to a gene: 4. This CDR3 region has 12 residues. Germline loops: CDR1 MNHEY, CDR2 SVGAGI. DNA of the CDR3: TGTGCCAGCACCGGGGGGTTAGGGGAGCTGTTTTTT. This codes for CASTGGLGELFF.

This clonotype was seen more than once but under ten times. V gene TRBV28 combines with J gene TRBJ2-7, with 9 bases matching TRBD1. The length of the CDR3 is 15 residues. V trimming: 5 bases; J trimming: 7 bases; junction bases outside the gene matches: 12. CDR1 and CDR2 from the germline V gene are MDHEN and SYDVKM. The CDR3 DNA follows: TGTGCCAGCAGTACCGGGACAGGGAGGGTGAGAGAGCAGTACGTC. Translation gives CASSTGTGRVREQYV.

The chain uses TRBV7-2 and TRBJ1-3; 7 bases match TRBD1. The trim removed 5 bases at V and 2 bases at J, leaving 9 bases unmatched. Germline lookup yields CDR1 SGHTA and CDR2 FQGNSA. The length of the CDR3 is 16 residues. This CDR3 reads CASSRSPGTAGNTIYF. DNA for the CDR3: TGTGCCAGCAGCCGATCGCCCGGGACAGCTGGAAACACCATATATTTT.

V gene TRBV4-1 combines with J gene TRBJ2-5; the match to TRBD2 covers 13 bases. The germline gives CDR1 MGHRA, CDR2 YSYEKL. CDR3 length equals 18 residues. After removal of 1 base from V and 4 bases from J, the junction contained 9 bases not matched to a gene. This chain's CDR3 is CASSQGVTSGGARETQYF. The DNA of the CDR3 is TGCGCCAGCAGCCAAGGGGTTACTAGCGGGGGGGCCCGAGAGACCCAGTACTTC.

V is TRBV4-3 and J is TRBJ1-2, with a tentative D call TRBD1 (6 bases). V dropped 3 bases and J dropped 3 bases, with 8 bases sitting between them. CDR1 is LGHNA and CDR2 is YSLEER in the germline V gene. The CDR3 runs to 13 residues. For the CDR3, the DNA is TGCGCCAGCAGCCAGGACAGTGACTATGGCTACACCTTC. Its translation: CASSQDSDYGYTF.

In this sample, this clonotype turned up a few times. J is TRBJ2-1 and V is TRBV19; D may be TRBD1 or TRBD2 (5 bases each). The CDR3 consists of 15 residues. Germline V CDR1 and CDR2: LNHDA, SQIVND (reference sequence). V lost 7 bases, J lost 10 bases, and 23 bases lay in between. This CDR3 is CASIRSPRRDAEQFF. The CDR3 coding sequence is TGTGCCAGTATCCGGTCCCCACGCCGGGACGCAGAGCAGTTCTTC.

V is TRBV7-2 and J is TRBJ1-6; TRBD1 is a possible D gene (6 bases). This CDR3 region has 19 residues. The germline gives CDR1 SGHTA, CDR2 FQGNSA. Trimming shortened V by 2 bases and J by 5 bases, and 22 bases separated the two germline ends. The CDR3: CASSLQAVRGAADNSPLHF. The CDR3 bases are TGTGCCAGCAGCTTACAGGCAGTAAGGGGGGCCGCGGATAATTCACCCCTCCACTTT.

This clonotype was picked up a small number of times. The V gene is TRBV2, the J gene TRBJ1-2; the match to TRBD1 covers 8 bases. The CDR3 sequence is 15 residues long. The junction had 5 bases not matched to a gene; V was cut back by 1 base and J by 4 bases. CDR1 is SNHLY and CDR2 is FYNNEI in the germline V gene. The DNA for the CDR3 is TGTGCCAGCAGTGAAGGGGGCAGGGGGCCCTATGGCTACACCTTC. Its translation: CASSEGGRGPYGYTF.

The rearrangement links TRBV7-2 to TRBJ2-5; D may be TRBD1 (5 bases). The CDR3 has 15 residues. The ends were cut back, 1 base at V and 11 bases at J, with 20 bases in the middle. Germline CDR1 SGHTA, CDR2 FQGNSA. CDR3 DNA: TGTGCCAGCAGCTTAGTAGAGACAGTCCCTTTCGTGCAGTACTTC. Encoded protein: CASSLVETVPFVQYF.

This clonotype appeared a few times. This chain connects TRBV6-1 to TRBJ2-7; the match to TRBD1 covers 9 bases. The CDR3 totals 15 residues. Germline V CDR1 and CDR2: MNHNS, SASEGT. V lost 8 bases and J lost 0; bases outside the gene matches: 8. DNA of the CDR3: TGTGCCAGCGCTACAGGGGGCTGGGCCTCCTACGAGCAGTACGTC. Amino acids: CASATGGWASYEQYV.